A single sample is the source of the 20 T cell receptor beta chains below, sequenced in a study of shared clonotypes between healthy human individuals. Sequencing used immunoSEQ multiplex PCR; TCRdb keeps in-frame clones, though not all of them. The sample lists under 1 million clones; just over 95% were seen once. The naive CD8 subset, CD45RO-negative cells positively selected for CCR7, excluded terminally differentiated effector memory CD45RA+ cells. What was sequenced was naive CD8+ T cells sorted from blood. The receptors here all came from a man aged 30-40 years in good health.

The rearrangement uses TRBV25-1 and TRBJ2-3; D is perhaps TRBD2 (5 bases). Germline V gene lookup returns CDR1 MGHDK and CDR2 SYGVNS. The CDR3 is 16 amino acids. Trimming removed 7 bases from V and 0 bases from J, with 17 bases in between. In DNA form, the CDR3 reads TGTGCCAGCACCCGAAGGAAGCGGCCCAGCACAGATACGCAGTATTTT. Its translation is CASTRRKRPSTDTQYF.

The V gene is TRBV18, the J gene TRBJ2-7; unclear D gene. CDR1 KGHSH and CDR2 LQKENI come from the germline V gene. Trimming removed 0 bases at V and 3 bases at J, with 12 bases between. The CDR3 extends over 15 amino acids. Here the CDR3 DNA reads TGTGCCAGCTCACCACCGGGTACCCCCATCTACGAGCAGTACTTC. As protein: CASSPPGTPIYEQYF.

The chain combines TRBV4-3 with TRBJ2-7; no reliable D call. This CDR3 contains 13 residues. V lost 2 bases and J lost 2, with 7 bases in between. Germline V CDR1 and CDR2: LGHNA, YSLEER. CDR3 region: CASSQKRTYEQYF. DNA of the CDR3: TGCGCCAGCAGCCAAAAACGGACCTACGAGCAGTACTTC.

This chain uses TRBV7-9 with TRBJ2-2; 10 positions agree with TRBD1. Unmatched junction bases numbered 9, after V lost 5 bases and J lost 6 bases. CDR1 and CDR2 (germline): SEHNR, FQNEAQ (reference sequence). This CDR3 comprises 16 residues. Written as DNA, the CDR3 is TGTGCCAGCAGCCCCCGAGGACAGGGGGATCCCGGGGAGCTGTTTTTT. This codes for CASSPRGQGDPGELFF. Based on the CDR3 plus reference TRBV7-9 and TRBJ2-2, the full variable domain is DTGVSQNPRHKITKRGQNVTFRCDPISEHNRLYWYRQTLGQGPEFLTYFQNEAQLEKSRLLSDRFSAERPKGSFSTLEIQRTEQGDSAMYLCASSPRGQGDPGELFFGEGSRLTVL.

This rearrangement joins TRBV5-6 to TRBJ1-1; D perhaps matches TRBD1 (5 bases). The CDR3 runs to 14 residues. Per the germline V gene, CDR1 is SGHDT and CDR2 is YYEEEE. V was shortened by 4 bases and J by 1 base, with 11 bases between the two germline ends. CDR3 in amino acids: CASSGGLKNTEAFF. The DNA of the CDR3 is TGTGCCAGCAGCGGGGGACTGAAGAACACTGAAGCTTTCTTT.

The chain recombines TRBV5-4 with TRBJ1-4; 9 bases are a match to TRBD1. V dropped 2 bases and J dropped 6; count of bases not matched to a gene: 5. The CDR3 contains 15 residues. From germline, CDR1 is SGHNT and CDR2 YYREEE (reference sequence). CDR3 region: CASSLTGQGHEKLFF. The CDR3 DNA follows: TGTGCCAGCAGCTTAACGGGACAGGGACATGAAAAACTGTTTTTT.

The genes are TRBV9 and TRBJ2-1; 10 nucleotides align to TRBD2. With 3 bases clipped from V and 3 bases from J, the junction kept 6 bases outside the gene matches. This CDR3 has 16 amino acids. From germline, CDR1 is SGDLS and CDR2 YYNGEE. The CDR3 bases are TGTGCCAGCAGCGCGCCTAGCGGGAGAGACTACAATGAGCAGTTCTTC. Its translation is CASSAPSGRDYNEQFF.

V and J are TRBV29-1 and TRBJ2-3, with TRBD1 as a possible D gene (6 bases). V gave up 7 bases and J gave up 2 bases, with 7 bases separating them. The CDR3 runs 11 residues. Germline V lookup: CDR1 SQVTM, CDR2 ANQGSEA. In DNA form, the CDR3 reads TGCAGCGGGGGGCTCACAGATACGCAGTATTTT. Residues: CSGGLTDTQYF.

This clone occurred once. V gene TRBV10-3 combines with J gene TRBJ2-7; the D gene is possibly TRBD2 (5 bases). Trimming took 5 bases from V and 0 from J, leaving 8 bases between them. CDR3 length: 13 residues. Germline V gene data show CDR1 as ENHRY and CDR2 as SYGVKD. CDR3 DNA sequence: TGTGCCATCAGTCATGAGGGCTCCTACGAGCAGTACTTC. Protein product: CAISHEGSYEQYF.

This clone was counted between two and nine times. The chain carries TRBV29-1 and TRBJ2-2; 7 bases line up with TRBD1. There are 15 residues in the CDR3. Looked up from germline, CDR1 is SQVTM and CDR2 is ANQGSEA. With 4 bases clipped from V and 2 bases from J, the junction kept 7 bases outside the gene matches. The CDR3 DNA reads TGCAGCGTTGTGATTGGACAGGCTAACACCGGGGAGCTGTTTTTT. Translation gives CSVVIGQANTGELFF.

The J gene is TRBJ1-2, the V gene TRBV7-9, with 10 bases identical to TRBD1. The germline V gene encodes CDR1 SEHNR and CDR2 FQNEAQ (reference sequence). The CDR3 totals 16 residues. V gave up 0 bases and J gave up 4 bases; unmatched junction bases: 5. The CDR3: CASSLATGGLGYGYTF. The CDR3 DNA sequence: TGTGCCAGCAGCTTAGCGACAGGGGGCCTCGGCTATGGCTACACCTTC.

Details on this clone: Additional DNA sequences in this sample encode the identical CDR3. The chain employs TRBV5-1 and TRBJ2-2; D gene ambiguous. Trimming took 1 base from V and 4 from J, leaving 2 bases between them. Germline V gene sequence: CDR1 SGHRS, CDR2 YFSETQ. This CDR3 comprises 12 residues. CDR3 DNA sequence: TGCGCCAGCAGCTTGAGCACCGGGGAGCTGTTTTTT. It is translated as CASSLSTGELFF.

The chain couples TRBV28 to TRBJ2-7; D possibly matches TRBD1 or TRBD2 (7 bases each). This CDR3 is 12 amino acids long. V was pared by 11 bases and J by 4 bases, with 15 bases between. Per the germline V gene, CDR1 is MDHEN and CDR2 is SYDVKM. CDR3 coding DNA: TGTGCCGGGGGGGACAGCCAATACGAGCAGTACTTC. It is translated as CAGGDSQYEQYF.

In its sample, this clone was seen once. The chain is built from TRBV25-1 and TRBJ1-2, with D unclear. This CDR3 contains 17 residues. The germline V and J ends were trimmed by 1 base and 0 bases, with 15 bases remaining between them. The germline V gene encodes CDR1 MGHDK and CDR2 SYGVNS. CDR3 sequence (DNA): TGTGCCAGCAGTGAATTTGGGATGTCAGATCCTAACTATGGCTACACCTTC. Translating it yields CASSEFGMSDPNYGYTF.

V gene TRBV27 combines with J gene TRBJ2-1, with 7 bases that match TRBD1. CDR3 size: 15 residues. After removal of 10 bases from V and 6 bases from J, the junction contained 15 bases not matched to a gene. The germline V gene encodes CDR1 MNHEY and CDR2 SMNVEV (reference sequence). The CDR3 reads CATVMTGRFINEQFF. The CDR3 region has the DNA TGTGCCACGGTTATGACAGGGCGGTTCATCAATGAGCAGTTCTTC.

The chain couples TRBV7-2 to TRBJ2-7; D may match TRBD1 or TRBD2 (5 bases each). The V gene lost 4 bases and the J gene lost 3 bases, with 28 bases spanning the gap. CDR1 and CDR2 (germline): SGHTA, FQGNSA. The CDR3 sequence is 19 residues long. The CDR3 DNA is TGTGCCAGCAGCTCAGCCGGGACGGGATACCTTCAAGGCGACTACGAGCAGTACTTC. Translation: CASSSAGTGYLQGDYEQYF.

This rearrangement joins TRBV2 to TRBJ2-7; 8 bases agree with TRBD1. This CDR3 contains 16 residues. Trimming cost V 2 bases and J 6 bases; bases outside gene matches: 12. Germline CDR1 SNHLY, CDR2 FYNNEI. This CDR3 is CASSESPGTGPGEQYF. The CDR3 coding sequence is TGTGCCAGCAGTGAATCCCCTGGGACAGGTCCCGGCGAGCAGTACTTC.

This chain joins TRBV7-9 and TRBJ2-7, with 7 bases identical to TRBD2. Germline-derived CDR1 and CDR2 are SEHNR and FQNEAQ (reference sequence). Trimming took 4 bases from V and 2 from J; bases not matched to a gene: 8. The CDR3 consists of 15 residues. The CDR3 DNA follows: TGTGCCAGCAGCTCCCCTAGCGGCCCAACCTACGAGCAGTACTTC. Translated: CASSSPSGPTYEQYF.

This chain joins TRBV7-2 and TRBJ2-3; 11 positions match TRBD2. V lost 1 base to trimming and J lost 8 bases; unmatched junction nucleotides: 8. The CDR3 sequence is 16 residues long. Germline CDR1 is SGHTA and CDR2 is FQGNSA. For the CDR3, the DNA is TGTGCCAGCAGCTTAGGCCCGCTAGCGGGGGGAACTACGCAGTATTTT. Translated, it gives CASSLGPLAGGTTQYF. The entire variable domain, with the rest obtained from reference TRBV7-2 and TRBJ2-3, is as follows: GAGVSQSPSNKVTEKGKDVELRCDPISGHTALYWYRQSLGQGLEFLIYFQGNSAPDKSGLPSDRFSAERTGGSVSTLTIQRTQQEDSAVYLCASSLGPLAGGTTQYFGPGTRLTVL.

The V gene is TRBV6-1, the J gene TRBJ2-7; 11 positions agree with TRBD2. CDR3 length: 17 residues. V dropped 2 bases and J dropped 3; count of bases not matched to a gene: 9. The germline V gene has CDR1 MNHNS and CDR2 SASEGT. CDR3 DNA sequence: TGTGCCAGCAGTGAACCTCGTGGAGGGACTAGCGGCTACGAGCAGTACTTC. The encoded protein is CASSEPRGGTSGYEQYF.